A single T cell receptor beta chain is shown here with its context. No antigen is known for it. The sample originates from a study of T cell responses to AZD1222 COVID-19 vaccine. J was trimmed by 4 bases and V by 2 bases; bases with no gene match: 6. This CDR3 has 15 residues. The germline V gene has CDR1 MNHEY and CDR2 SVGEGT. Study findings and constraints: White British donors predominated, females outnumbered males, and clonal diversity was possibly underestimated.

Profiling relied on immunoSEQ multiplex PCR, and the TCRdb table lists in-frame clones only, not all of them. The table shows approximately 150,000 clones, with roughly 90% occurring only once. The sequencing used peripheral blood, collected on day 0 of AZD1222 vaccination. The chain employs TRBV6-2 or TRBV6-3 and TRBJ1-1; 8 bases map to TRBD1. The TCR was taken from an adult in good health. In DNA form, the CDR3 reads TGTGCCAGCAGTTACCAGGGACAGGCAGTCACTGAAGCTTTCTTT. It translates to CASSYQGQAVTEAFF.